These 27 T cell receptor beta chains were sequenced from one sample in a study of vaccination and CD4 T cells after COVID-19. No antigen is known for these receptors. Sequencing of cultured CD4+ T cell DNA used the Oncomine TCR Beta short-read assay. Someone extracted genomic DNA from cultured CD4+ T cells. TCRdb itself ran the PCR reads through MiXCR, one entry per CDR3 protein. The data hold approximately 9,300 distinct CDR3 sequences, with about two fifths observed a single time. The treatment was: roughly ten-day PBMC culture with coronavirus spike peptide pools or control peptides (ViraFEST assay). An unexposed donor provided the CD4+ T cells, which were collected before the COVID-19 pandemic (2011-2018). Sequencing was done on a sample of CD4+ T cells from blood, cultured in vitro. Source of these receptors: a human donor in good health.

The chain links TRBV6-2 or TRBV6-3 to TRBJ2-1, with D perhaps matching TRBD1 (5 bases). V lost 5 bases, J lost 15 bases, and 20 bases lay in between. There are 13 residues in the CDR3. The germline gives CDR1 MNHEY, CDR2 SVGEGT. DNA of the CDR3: TGTGCCAGCAGTAGCATCCTGGGGCCGTGGGTGTTCTTC. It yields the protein CASSSILGPWVFF.

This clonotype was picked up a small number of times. This CDR3 is CASRQTGTNEQFF. The CDR3 region has the DNA TGTGCCAGCAGGCAGACAGGGACCAATGAGCAGTTCTTC. The chain links TRBV27 to TRBJ2-1; 7 bases fit TRBD1. Per the germline V gene, CDR1 is MNHEY and CDR2 is SMNVEV (reference sequence). The trim removed 6 bases at V and 6 bases at J, leaving 5 bases unmatched. This CDR3 comprises 13 residues.

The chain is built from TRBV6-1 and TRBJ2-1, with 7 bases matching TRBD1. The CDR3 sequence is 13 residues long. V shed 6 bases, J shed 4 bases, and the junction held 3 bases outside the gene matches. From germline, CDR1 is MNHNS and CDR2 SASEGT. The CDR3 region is CASRRDSYNEQFF. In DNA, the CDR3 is TGTGCCAGCAGGAGGGACAGTTACAATGAGCAGTTCTTC.

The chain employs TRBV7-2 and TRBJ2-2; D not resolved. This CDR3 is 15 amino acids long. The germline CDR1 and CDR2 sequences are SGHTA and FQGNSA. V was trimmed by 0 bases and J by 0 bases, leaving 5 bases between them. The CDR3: CASSLATTNTGELFF. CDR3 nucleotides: TGTGCCAGCAGCTTAGCGACAACGAACACCGGGGAGCTGTTTTTT.

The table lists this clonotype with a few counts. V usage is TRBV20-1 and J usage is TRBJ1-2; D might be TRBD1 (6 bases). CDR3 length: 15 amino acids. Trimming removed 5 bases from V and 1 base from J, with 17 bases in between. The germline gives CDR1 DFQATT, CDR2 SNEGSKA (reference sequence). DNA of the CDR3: TGCAGTGCTTATGAGGGGGGCCGGTTTAACTATGGCTACACCTTC. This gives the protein CSAYEGGRFNYGYTF.

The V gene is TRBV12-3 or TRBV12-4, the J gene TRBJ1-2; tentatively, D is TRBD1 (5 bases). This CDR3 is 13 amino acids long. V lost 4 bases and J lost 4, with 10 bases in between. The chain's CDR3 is CASSSRGGYGYTF. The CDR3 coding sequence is TGTGCCAGCAGTTCCCGTGGGGGCTATGGCTACACCTTC.

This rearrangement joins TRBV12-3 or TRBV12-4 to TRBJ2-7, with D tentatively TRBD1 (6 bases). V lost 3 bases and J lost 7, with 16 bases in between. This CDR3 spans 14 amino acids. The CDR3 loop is CASSFGQGHREQYF. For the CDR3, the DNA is TGTGCCAGCAGTTTTGGCCAGGGACATCGGGAGCAGTACTTC.

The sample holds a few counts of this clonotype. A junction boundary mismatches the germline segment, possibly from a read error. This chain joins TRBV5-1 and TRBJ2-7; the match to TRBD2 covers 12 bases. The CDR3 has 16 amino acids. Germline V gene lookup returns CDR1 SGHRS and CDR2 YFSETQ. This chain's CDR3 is CASSLGLAGGAYEQYF. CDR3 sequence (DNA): TGCGCCAGTAGCTTGGGTCTAGCGGGAGGGGCCTACGAGCAGTACTTC.

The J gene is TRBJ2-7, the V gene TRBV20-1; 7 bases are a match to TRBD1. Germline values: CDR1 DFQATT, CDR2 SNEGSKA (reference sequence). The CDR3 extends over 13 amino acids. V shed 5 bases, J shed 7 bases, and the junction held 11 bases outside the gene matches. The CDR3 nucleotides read TGCAGTGCTGAGTCAGGGACAGCGCGGGAGCAGTACTTC. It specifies CSAESGTAREQYF.

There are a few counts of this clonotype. CDR3 in amino acids: CASSLSTGNTIYF. In DNA, the CDR3 is TGTGCCAGCAGCTTGTCGACTGGAAACACCATATATTTT. The rearrangement links TRBV7-9 to TRBJ1-3, with D unclear. The germline gives CDR1 SEHNR, CDR2 FQNEAQ (reference sequence). Trimming left V 3 bases short and J 2 bases short, with 5 bases between. This CDR3 has 13 residues.

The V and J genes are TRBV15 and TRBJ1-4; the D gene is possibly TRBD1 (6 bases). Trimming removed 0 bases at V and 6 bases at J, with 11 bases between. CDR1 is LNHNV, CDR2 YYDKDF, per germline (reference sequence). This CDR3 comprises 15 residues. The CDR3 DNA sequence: TGTGCCACCAGCAGAGATGGAGGGGGGGATGAAAAACTGTTTTTT. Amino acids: CATSRDGGGDEKLFF.

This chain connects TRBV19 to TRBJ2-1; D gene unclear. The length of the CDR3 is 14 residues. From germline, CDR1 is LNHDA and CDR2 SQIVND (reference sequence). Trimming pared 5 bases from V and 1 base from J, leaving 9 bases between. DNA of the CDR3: TGTGCCAGTAGTCTCCACAGTTCCTACAATGAGCAGTTCTTC. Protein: CASSLHSSYNEQFF.

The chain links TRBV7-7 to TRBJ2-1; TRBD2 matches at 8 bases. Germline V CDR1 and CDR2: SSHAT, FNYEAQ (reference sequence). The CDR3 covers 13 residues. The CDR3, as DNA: TGTGCTAGCTCTAGCGGGTTCAACAATGAGCAGTTCTTC. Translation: CASSSGFNNEQFF. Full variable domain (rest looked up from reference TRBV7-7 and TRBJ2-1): GAGVSQSPRYKVTKRGQDVTLRCDPISSHATLYWYQQALGQGPEFLTYFNYEAQPDKSGLPSDRFSAERPEGSISTLTIQRTEQRDSAMYRCASSSGFNNEQFFGPGTRLTVL.

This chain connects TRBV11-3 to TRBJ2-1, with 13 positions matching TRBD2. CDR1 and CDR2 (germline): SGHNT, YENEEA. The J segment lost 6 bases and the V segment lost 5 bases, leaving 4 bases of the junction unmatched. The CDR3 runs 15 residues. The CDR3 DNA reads TGTGCCAGCAGCCCGGGACTAGCGGGAACCAATGAGCAGTTCTTC. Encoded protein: CASSPGLAGTNEQFF.

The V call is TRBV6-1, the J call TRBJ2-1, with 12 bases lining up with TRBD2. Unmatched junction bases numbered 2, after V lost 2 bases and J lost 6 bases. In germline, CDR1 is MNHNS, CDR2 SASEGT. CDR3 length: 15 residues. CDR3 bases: TGTGCCAGCAGTGAACTAGCGGGAGGGCCCAATGAGCAGTTCTTC. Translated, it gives CASSELAGGPNEQFF.

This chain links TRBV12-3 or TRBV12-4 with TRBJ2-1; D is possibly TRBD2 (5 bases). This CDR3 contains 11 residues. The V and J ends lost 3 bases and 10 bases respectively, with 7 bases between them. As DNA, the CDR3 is TGTGCCAGCAGTTTCGAGCGGGAGCAGTTCTTC. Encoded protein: CASSFEREQFF.

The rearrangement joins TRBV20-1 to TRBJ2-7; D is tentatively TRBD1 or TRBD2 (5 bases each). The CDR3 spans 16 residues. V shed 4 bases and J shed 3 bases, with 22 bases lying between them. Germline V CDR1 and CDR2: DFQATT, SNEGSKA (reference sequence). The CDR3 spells CSANSERGSEFYEQYF. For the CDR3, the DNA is TGCAGTGCTAACAGTGAGAGGGGTAGCGAGTTCTACGAGCAGTACTTC.

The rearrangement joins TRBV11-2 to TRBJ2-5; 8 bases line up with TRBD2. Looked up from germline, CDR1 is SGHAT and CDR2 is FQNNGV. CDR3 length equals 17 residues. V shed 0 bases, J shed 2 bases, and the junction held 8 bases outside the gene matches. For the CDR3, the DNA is TGTGCCAGCAGCTTAGACGCCCTCGGGAGGGGGCAAGAGACCCAGTACTTC. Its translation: CASSLDALGRGQETQYF.

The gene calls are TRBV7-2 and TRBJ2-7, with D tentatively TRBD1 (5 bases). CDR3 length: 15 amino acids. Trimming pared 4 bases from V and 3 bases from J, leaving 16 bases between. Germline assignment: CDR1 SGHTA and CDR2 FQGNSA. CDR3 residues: CASSSDMGRFYEQYF. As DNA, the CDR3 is TGTGCCAGCAGCTCGGACATGGGGCGGTTCTACGAGCAGTACTTC. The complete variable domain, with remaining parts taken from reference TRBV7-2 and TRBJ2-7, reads GAGVSQSPSNKVTEKGKDVELRCDPISGHTALYWYRQSLGQGLEFLIYFQGNSAPDKSGLPSDRFSAERTGGSVSTLTIQRTQQEDSAVYLCASSSDMGRFYEQYFGPGTRLTVT.

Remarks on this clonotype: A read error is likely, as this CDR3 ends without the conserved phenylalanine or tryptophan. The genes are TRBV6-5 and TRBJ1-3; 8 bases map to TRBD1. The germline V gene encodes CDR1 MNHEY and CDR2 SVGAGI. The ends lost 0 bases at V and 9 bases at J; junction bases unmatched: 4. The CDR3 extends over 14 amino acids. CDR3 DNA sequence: TGTGCCAGCAGTTACTCGACAGGGGCAGCCACCATATATCTT. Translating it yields CASSYSTGAATIYL.

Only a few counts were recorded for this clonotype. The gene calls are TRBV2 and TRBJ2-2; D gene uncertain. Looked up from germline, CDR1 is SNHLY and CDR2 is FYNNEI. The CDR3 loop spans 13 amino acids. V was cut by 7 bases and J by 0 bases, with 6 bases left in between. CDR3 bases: TGTGCCAGCAATACAGCGAACACCGGGGAGCTGTTTTTT. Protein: CASNTANTGELFF.

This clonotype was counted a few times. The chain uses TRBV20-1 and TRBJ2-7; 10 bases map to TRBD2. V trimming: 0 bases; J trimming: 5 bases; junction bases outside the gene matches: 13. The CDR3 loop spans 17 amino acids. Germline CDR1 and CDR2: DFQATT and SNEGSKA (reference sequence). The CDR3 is CSARDRLSGTSEDEQYF. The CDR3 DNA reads TGCAGTGCTAGAGATCGACTATCCGGGACTAGCGAGGACGAGCAGTACTTC.

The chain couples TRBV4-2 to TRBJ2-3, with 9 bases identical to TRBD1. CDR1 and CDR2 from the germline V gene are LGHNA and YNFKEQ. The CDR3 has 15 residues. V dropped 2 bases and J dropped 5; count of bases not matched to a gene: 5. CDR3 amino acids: CASSQWGQGLDTQYF. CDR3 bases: TGTGCCAGCAGCCAATGGGGACAGGGCTTAGATACGCAGTATTTT.

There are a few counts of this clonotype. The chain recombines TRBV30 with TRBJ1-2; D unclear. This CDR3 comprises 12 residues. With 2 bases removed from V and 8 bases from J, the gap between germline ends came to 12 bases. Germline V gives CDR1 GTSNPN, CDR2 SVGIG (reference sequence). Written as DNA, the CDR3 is TGTGCCTGGAGTATGAGGGCTAACGGCTACACCTTC. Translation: CAWSMRANGYTF.

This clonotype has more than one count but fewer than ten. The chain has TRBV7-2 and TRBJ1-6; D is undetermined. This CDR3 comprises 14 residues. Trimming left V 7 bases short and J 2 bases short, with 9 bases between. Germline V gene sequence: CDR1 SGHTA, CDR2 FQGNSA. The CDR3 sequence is CASTPLAYNSPLHF. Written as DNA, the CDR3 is TGTGCCAGCACCCCCCTAGCCTATAATTCACCCCTCCACTTT.

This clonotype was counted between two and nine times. Here the CDR3 reads CASIARGFVSNQPQHF. CDR3 DNA sequence: TGTGCCAGCATCGCTCGGGGCTTTGTGAGCAATCAGCCCCAGCATTTT. The chain combines TRBV28 with TRBJ1-5, with D possibly TRBD1 on 5 matching bases. This CDR3 comprises 16 residues. Germline V lookup: CDR1 MDHEN, CDR2 SYDVKM. The V end lost 7 bases, the J end lost 1 base, and 17 bases lay between the germline ends. Looking up the rest from reference TRBV28 and TRBJ1-5 gives the full variable domain: DVKVTQSSRYLVKRTGEKVFLECVQDMDHENMFWYRQDPGLGLRLIYFSYDVKMKEKGDIPEGYSVSREKKERFSLILESASTNQTSMYLCASIARGFVSNQPQHFGDGTRLSIL.

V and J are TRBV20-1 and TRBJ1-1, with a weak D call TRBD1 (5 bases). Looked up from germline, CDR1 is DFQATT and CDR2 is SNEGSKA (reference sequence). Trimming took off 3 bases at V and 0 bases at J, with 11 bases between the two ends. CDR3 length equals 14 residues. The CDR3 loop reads CSASQGSLNTEAFF. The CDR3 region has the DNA TGCAGTGCTAGTCAGGGCTCACTGAACACTGAAGCTTTCTTT.